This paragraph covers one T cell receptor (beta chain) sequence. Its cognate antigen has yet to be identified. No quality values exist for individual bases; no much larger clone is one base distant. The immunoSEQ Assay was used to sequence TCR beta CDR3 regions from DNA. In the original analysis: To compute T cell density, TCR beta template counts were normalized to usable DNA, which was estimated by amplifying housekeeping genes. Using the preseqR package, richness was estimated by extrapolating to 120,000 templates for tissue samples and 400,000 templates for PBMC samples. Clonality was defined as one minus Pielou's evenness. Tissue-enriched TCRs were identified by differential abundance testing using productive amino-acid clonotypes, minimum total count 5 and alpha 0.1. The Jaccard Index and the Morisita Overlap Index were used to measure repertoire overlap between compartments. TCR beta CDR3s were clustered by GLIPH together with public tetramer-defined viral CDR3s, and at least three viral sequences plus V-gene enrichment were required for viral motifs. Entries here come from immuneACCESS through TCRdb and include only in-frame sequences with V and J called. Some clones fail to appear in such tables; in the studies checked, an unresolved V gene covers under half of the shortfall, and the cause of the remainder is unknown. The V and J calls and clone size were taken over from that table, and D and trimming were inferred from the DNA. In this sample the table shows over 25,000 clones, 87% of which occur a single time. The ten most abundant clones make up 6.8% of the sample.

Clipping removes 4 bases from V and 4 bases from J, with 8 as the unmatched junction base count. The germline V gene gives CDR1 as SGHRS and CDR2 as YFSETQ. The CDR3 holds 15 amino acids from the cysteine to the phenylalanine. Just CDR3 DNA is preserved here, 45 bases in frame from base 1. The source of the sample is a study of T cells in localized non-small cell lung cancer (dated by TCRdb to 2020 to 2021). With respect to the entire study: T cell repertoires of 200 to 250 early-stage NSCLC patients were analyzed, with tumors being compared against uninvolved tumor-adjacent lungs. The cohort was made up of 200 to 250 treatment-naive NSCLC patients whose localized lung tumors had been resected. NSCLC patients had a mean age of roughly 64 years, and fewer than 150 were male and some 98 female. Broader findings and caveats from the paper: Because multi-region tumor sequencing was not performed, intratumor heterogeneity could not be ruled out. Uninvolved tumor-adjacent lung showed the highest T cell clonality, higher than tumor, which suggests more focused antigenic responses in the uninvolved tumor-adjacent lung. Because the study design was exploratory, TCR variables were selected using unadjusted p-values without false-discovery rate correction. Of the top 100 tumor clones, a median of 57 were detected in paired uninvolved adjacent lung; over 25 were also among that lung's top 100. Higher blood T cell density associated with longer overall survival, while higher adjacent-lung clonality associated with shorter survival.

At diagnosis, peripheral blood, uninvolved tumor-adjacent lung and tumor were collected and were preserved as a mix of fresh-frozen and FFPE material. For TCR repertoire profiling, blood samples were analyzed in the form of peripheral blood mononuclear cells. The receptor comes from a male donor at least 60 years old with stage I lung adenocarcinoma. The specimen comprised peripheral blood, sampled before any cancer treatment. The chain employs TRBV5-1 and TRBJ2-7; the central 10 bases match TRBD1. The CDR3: CASSPRGQGTYEQYF. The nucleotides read TGCGCCAGCAGCCCCCGGGGACAGGGGACGTACGAGCAGTACTTC.